These 25 T cell receptor beta chains share one sample of origin, sequenced in a study of early T cells in non-severe SARS-CoV-2 infection. TCRdb used MiXCR to reprocess the 5' RACE reads, holding one entry per CDR3 protein. The sample shows about 40,000 distinct CDR3 sequences, 5% to 6.5% of them seen only once. Material: whole blood, obtained at baseline. The receptor source for this set is an adult who was a healthcare worker with PCR-confirmed SARS-CoV-2 infection or an uninfected control (not recorded which).

This clonotype was seen many times. The CDR3 is CSARLPVGETQYF. The CDR3 DNA is TGCAGTGCTAGACTCCCGGTAGGAGAGACCCAGTACTTC. V is TRBV20-1 and J is TRBJ2-5, with unresolved D. Trimming stripped 2 bases from V and 4 bases from J, with 11 bases between. The CDR3 totals 13 residues. The germline V gene encodes CDR1 DFQATT and CDR2 SNEGSKA (reference sequence).

Ten or more counts support this clonotype. The chain couples TRBV4-3 to TRBJ2-5; D possibly corresponds to TRBD1 (6 bases). The CDR3 sequence is 13 residues long. V was cut by 1 base and J by 14 bases, with 17 bases left in between. Germline loops: CDR1 LGHNA, CDR2 YSLEER. The CDR3 DNA sequence: TGCGCCAGCAGCCAAGGGAGTCCGGGACACCGATACTTC. This gives the protein CASSQGSPGHRYF.

This clonotype was counted only a few times. This chain uses TRBV20-1 with TRBJ2-3; D uncertain. CDR3 length: 13 amino acids. V lost 4 bases and J lost 2, with 10 bases in between. CDR1 is DFQATT, CDR2 SNEGSKA, per germline (reference sequence). The CDR3 reads CSANDGNTDTQYF. The CDR3 coding sequence is TGCAGTGCTAATGACGGAAACACAGATACGCAGTATTTT.

This clonotype was seen repeatedly, ten times or more. V and J are TRBV7-9 and TRBJ2-3; D not resolved. V dropped 1 base and J dropped 2 bases, with 13 bases sitting between them. Germline V gives CDR1 SEHNR, CDR2 FQNEAQ (reference sequence). The CDR3 length is 16 residues. The CDR3 is CASSLDSSYPTDTQYF. The CDR3 coding sequence is TGTGCCAGCAGCTTAGACTCTAGTTACCCCACAGATACGCAGTATTTT.

Details on this clonotype: A much larger clonotype is one base distant, so this may be a read error. The chain employs TRBV7-8 and TRBJ2-3; TRBD1 might be the D (5 bases). The CDR3 totals 17 residues. Germline CDR1 SGHVS, CDR2 FQNEAQ. CDR3 sequence: CASSFDSAQKSTNTQYF. The CDR3 coding sequence is TGTGCCAGCAGCTTCGACAGCGCTCAAAAAAGCACAAATACGCAGTATTTT.

There are many counts of this clonotype. The J gene is TRBJ2-3, the V gene TRBV2; 8 bases fit TRBD1. The germline V gene has CDR1 SNHLY and CDR2 FYNNEI. This CDR3 contains 15 residues. Germline trimming cut 4 bases from V and 2 bases from J; bases unmatched to any gene: 5. The CDR3 loop reads CASSAGTGLTDTQYF. The CDR3 DNA sequence: TGTGCCAGCAGTGCCGGGACAGGCCTCACAGATACGCAGTATTTT.

There are many counts of this clonotype. The rearrangement uses TRBV5-1 and TRBJ2-1, with D perhaps matching TRBD1 (6 bases). V dropped 3 bases and J dropped 3 bases, with 19 bases sitting between them. Germline loops: CDR1 SGHRS, CDR2 YFSETQ. There are 17 residues in the CDR3. CDR3 loop: CASSYGTLDGFYNEQFF. DNA of the CDR3: TGCGCCAGCAGCTACGGGACATTGGACGGCTTCTACAATGAGCAGTTCTTC.

In this sample, this clonotype turned up many times. The V and J genes are TRBV12-3 or TRBV12-4 and TRBJ2-5, with D perhaps given as TRBD1 or TRBD2 (5 bases each). Trimming cost V 4 bases and J 1 base, with 10 bases left between them. The CDR3 has 14 amino acids. CDR3 amino acids: CASSSGPLQETQYF. The CDR3, as DNA: TGTGCCAGCAGTTCGGGACCCCTCCAAGAGACCCAGTACTTC.

This sequence joins TRBV7-8 and TRBJ2-3; 9 nucleotides agree with TRBD2. CDR1 and CDR2 from the germline V gene are SGHVS and FQNEAQ. The V and J ends lost 6 bases and 1 base, in that order; junction bases with no gene match: 8. This CDR3 comprises 16 residues. DNA of the CDR3: TGTGCCAGCAGACGCGTATGGACTAGCGGCACAGATACGCAGTATTTT. Its translation: CASRRVWTSGTDTQYF.

This clonotype was counted a few times. V and J are TRBV25-1 and TRBJ2-7; D not resolved. The germline V gene has CDR1 MGHDK and CDR2 SYGVNS. The V gene lost 1 base and the J gene lost 4 bases, with 2 bases spanning the gap. CDR3 length equals 11 residues. This CDR3 is CASSEWYEQYF. As DNA, the CDR3 is TGTGCCAGCAGTGAATGGTACGAGCAGTACTTC.

This clonotype was counted ten times or more. This rearrangement joins TRBV7-2 to TRBJ1-1; D gene unclear. The CDR3 sequence is 13 residues long. The germline CDR1 and CDR2 sequences are SGHTA and FQGNSA. Trimming took 6 bases from V and 2 from J, leaving 10 bases between them. As DNA, the CDR3 is TGTGCCAGCAGAGCAACAAGAAACACTGAAGCTTTCTTT. Translated: CASRATRNTEAFF.

This clonotype was detected a few times. V and J are TRBV20-1 and TRBJ2-7; 8 bases match TRBD2. Looked up from germline, CDR1 is DFQATT and CDR2 is SNEGSKA (reference sequence). The CDR3 covers 13 residues. V was clipped by 3 bases and J by 1 base; unmatched bases: 2. The DNA of the CDR3 is TGCAGTGCTAGGTTAGCGGGGTCCTACGAGCAGTACGTC. Translated, it gives CSARLAGSYEQYV.

This clonotype was found many times. J is TRBJ2-1 and V is TRBV19, with D hard to call. CDR3 length equals 13 residues. V lost 5 bases and J lost 8, with 13 bases in between. From germline, CDR1 is LNHDA and CDR2 SQIVND (reference sequence). Here the CDR3 reads CASSPRARDEQFF. CDR3 bases: TGTGCCAGTAGTCCTCGGGCCCGGGATGAGCAGTTCTTC.

There are many counts of this clonotype. The chain recombines TRBV19 with TRBJ2-7; a possible D gene is TRBD1 (5 bases). CDR1 is LNHDA and CDR2 is SQIVND in the germline V gene (reference sequence). Trimming shortened V by 5 bases and J by 1 base, and 15 bases separated the two germline ends. There are 15 residues in the CDR3. CDR3 coding DNA: TGTGCCAGTAGTTTCCGACAGACAGATTCCTACGAGCAGTACTTC. It is translated as CASSFRQTDSYEQYF.

This clonotype was counted a few times. The chain combines TRBV4-2 with TRBJ1-5; no reliable D call. Germline V lookup: CDR1 LGHNA, CDR2 YNFKEQ. V gave up 0 bases and J gave up 6 bases, with 6 bases separating them. This CDR3 contains 13 residues. The CDR3 DNA follows: TGTGCCAGCAGCCAAGATCAAGGTCAGCCCCAGCATTTT. This sequence encodes CASSQDQGQPQHF.

At least ten counts were recorded for this clonotype. This rearrangement joins TRBV25-1 to TRBJ2-3; 9 positions match TRBD2. This CDR3 has 16 amino acids. Germline trimming cut 2 bases from V and 5 bases from J; bases unmatched to any gene: 8. Per the germline V gene, CDR1 is MGHDK and CDR2 is SYGVNS. This chain's CDR3 is CASSEAGIAGVDTQYF. The CDR3 DNA is TGTGCCAGCAGTGAAGCTGGAATAGCGGGAGTAGATACGCAGTATTTT.

This chain links TRBV27 with TRBJ2-5; 8 bases are shared with TRBD1. The CDR3 spans 14 residues. Losses at the gene ends were 4 bases for V and 5 bases for J; bases not matched to a gene: 6. Germline V gene lookup returns CDR1 MNHEY and CDR2 SMNVEV (reference sequence). CDR3: CASSYTGGQETQYF. The CDR3 region has the DNA TGTGCCAGCAGTTACACAGGGGGGCAGGAGACCCAGTACTTC.

This clonotype was counted many times. The chain links TRBV20-1 to TRBJ1-6; D gene uncertain. Trimming took off 1 base at V and 4 bases at J, with 14 bases between the two ends. The CDR3 is made up of 16 amino acids. The V gene's germline CDR1 is DFQATT and CDR2 SNEGSKA (reference sequence). CDR3 nucleotide sequence: TGCAGTGCTAGAGCGGGTTACAGTTCTTATAATTCACCCCTCCACTTT. Protein sequence: CSARAGYSSYNSPLHF.

This clonotype was recorded many times. This chain links TRBV11-2 with TRBJ2-1, with D unresolved. V lost 1 base and J 5 bases, leaving 9 bases between the germline ends. In germline, CDR1 is SGHAT, CDR2 FQNNGV. This CDR3 has 14 amino acids. CDR3 nucleotide sequence: TGTGCCAGCAGCTTAGGGGCAACGAACAATGAGCAGTTCTTC. Translated: CASSLGATNNEQFF.

In its sample, this clonotype was seen many times. This sequence joins TRBV10-3 and TRBJ2-7; weak D call: TRBD1 (5 bases). The CDR3 spans 12 residues. The V gene's germline CDR1 is ENHRY and CDR2 SYGVKD. V lost 5 bases and J 2 bases, leaving 7 bases between the germline ends. CDR3 sequence (DNA): TGTGCCATCAGTCCAGGGCCCTACGAGCAGTACGTC. As protein: CAISPGPYEQYV.

This clonotype was detected ten times or more. The chain carries TRBV11-2 and TRBJ1-2, with a possible D match to TRBD1 (6 bases). Deletions cut 4 bases from V and 6 bases from J, with 15 bases between. Germline CDR1 SGHAT, CDR2 FQNNGV. The CDR3 is 14 amino acids. The CDR3 loop is CASSSTTGLDGYTF. The CDR3 region has the DNA TGTGCCAGCAGCTCCACTACAGGGTTGGATGGCTACACCTTC.

This clonotype was counted many times. V and J are TRBV11-2 and TRBJ2-1, with 7 bases aligning to TRBD2. CDR1 is SGHAT and CDR2 is FQNNGV in the germline V gene. CDR3 length: 15 residues. J lost 4 bases, V lost 7 bases, and 10 bases had no gene match. DNA of the CDR3: TGTGCCAGCATGAGGCGGGAGTTTCAATACAATGAGCAGTTCTTC. It specifies CASMRREFQYNEQFF.

The sample holds many counts of this clonotype. The chain carries TRBV2 and TRBJ1-1, with D unclear. Trimming took 6 bases from V and 3 from J, leaving 14 bases between them. CDR1 is SNHLY and CDR2 is FYNNEI in the germline V gene. CDR3 length equals 14 residues. The CDR3 region is CASSRRRVDTEAFF. CDR3 coding DNA: TGTGCCAGCAGCCGGAGGAGGGTAGACACTGAAGCTTTCTTT.

This clonotype appeared many times. The chain recombines TRBV6-6 with TRBJ1-3, with D possibly being TRBD1 (5 bases). CDR1 is MNHNY, CDR2 SVGAGI, per germline (reference sequence). The V end lost 2 bases, the J end lost 0 bases, and 17 bases lay between the germline ends. This CDR3 region has 18 residues. CDR3: CASSYPLRGSLSGNTIYF. The CDR3 coding sequence is TGTGCCAGCAGTTACCCGCTGAGGGGATCTCTCTCTGGAAACACCATATATTTT.

This clonotype was observed many times. The rearrangement joins TRBV25-1 to TRBJ2-5; no reliable D call. The V end was cut by 5 bases, the J end by 7 bases, with 20 bases between. This CDR3 contains 15 residues. CDR1 and CDR2 from the germline V gene are MGHDK and SYGVNS. The CDR3 region is CASSPRASPVGTQYF. DNA of the CDR3: TGTGCCAGCAGTCCTCGGGCCTCTCCGGTCGGGACCCAGTACTTC.